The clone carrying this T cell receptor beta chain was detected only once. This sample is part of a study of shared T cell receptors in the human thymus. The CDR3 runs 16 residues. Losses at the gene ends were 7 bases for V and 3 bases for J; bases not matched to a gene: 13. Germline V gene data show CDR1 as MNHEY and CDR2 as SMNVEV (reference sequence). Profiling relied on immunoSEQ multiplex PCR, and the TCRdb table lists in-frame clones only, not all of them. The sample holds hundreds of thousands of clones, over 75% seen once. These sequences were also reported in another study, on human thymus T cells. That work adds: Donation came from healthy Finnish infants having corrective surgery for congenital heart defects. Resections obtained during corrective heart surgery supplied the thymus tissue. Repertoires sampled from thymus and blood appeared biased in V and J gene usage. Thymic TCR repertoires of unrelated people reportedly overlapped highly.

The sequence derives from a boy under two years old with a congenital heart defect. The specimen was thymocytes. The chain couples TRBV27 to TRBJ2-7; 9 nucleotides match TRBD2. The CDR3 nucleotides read TGTGCCAGCATCCCAAGGGTGCGGGAGGGTTTCTACGAGCAGTACTTC. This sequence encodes CASIPRVREGFYEQYF.